The 2 T cell receptor beta chains in this list originate from one sample, sequenced in a study of T cell responses to AZD1222 COVID-19 vaccine. Clones were read by immunoSEQ multiplex PCR, and TCRdb kept only the in-frame ones, dropping some. This table has roughly 150,000 clones, 80% to 90% appearing once. This sample comprised peripheral blood, obtained on day 0 of AZD1222 vaccination. The source is an adult in good health.

J is TRBJ2-5 and V is TRBV7-9, with a weak D call TRBD1 (6 bases). Germline V CDR1 and CDR2: SEHNR, FQNEAQ (reference sequence). The CDR3 sequence is 14 residues long. Trimming cost V 4 bases and J 2 bases, with 11 bases left between them. CDR3: CASSSNDRQETQYF. In DNA form, the CDR3 reads TGTGCCAGCAGCTCTAACGACAGGCAAGAGACCCAGTACTTC.

The V and J genes are TRBV2 and TRBJ2-6; tentatively, D is TRBD1 (6 bases). This CDR3 has 17 residues. V gave up 5 bases and J gave up 0 bases, with 14 bases separating them. Germline loops: CDR1 SNHLY, CDR2 FYNNEI. The CDR3 nucleotides are TGTGCCAGCAGTCGGGACACCGATTTCTCTGGGGCCAACGTCCTGACTTTC. Translating it yields CASSRDTDFSGANVLTF.